This TCR beta chain came from a study of T cells in Graves' hyperthyroidism and ophthalmopathy. Study-level information: Blood was drawn when the patient was first diagnosed and still untreated. Study observations and caveats: Stable hyperthyroidism was told apart from ophthalmopathy by a model built on 13 V-J features.

The study excluded patients with uncontrolled infection, other autoimmune disease, pregnancy or lactation. Using around 10 ml of fresh peripheral blood, PBMCs were prepared. This CDR3 has 17 residues. Trimming stripped 1 base from V and 0 bases from J, with 14 bases between. Germline values: CDR1 KGHSH, CDR2 LQKENI. Amplification of TCR beta CDR3 regions used RNA as the template. HTBI primers were used for first-round RT-PCR of the TCR CDR3. TCRdb re-called the multiplex PCR reads with MiXCR, one entry per CDR3 protein. The sample holds under 650,000 distinct CDR3 sequences, around 15% seen once. With regard to this clonotype: As yet, its antigen is unknown.

This sequence originates from a woman younger than 45 with Graves' hyperthyroidism. The J gene is TRBJ2-3, the V gene TRBV18; D call uncertain. The sequenced material came from blood. The CDR3 nucleotides read TGTGCCAGCTCACCACTCCGGACGAGCCTTAGCACAGATACGCAGTATTTT. Encoded protein: CASSPLRTSLSTDTQYF.